This entry lists 10 T cell receptor beta chains sequenced from one sample in a study of blood T cells in healthy people across ages. Next came a second PCR, run for about 6 to 12 cycles, which used a sample-barcoded 5' primer along with a J-beta primer mix. TCRdb reprocessed the 5' RACE reads with MiXCR, giving one entry per CDR3 protein. The sample shows about 970,000 distinct CDR3 sequences, about 53% of them seen only once. What was sequenced was blood. Source of these receptors: a woman aged 60-70 years in good health.

CDR3 DNA: TGCGCCAGCAGCTCCGGCGGAGGGGCCCGATACGAGCAGTACTTC. Translating gives CASSSGGGARYEQYF. The chain joins TRBV5-1 to TRBJ2-7; maybe TRBD2 (6 bases). Between the trimmed V and J ends, which lost 3 bases and 4 bases, there was a span of 17 bases. Germline values: CDR1 SGHRS, CDR2 YFSETQ. The CDR3 consists of 15 residues. Full variable domain (remainder filled in from reference TRBV5-1 and TRBJ2-7): KAGVTQTPRYLIKTRGQQVTLSCSPISGHRSVSWYQQTPGQGLQFLFEYFSETQRNKGNFPGRFSGRQFSNSRSEMNVSTLELGDSALYLCASSSGGGARYEQYFGPGTRLTVT.

This clonotype was seen ten or more times. This chain links TRBV7-2 with TRBJ2-7; D gene uncertain. The V and J ends lost 0 bases and 0 bases respectively, with 9 bases between them. The CDR3 totals 15 residues. Germline V gene lookup returns CDR1 SGHTA and CDR2 FQGNSA. The CDR3, as DNA: TGTGCCAGCAGCTTAGCGCGCGGAAGCTCCTACGAGCAGTACTTC. As protein: CASSLARGSSYEQYF. The full variable domain, completed using reference TRBV7-2 and TRBJ2-7, is GAGVSQSPSNKVTEKGKDVELRCDPISGHTALYWYRQSLGQGLEFLIYFQGNSAPDKSGLPSDRFSAERTGGSVSTLTIQRTQQEDSAVYLCASSLARGSSYEQYFGPGTRLTVT.

The chain joins TRBV5-1 to TRBJ2-1; 12 nucleotides align to TRBD2. Judging by the DNA end, TRBJ2-7 fits better; the J call may be wrong. This CDR3 spans 18 amino acids. The germline V gene encodes CDR1 SGHRS and CDR2 YFSETQ. DNA of the CDR3: TGCGCCAGTAGCCCTCCAGGGGGGGCTAGCGGGAGGGTCCGGGAGCAGTACTTC. Translating gives CASSPPGGASGRVREQYF.

This chain joins TRBV7-2 and TRBJ1-6; maybe TRBD1 (6 bases). The CDR3 spans 15 residues. Germline CDR1 is SGHTA and CDR2 is FQGNSA. Trimming left V 2 bases short and J 9 bases short, with 14 bases between. The CDR3 region has the DNA TGTGCCAGCAGCTTACAGGGGCCGATGAGTTCACCCCTCCACTTT. Translating it yields CASSLQGPMSSPLHF.

The rearrangement links TRBV2 to TRBJ2-3, with TRBD2 as a possible D gene (6 bases). In germline, CDR1 is SNHLY, CDR2 FYNNEI. V was pared by 6 bases and J by 0 bases, with 13 bases between. The CDR3 is 15 residues long. This chain's CDR3 is CASRRLAISTDTQYF. CDR3 coding DNA: TGTGCCAGCAGGCGGCTAGCGATAAGCACAGATACGCAGTATTTT.

This chain uses TRBV6-1 with TRBJ1-1, with no clear D. Germline CDR1 and CDR2: MNHNS and SASEGT. The CDR3 covers 14 residues. The ends were cut back, 3 bases at V and 3 bases at J, with 11 bases in the middle. CDR3 loop: CASSDNGVYTEAFF. In DNA form, the CDR3 reads TGTGCCAGCAGTGACAACGGTGTTTACACTGAAGCTTTCTTT.

This clonotype came up many times. The chain combines TRBV18 with TRBJ2-7, with TRBD1 matching 7 bases. J lost 3 bases, V lost 8 bases, and 7 bases had no gene match. Germline-derived CDR1 and CDR2 are KGHSH and LQKENI. There are 13 residues in the CDR3. For the CDR3, the DNA is TGTGCCAGCAGCCCCGGGACAGACTACGAGCAGTACTTC. It yields the protein CASSPGTDYEQYF.

V gene TRBV3-1 combines with J gene TRBJ2-1; D might be TRBD1 (6 bases). This CDR3 contains 14 residues. Germline V gene data show CDR1 as LGHDT and CDR2 as YNNKEL (reference sequence). Trimming shortened V by 4 bases and J by 10 bases, and 17 bases separated the two germline ends. DNA for the CDR3: TGTGCCAGCAGCCTGACGCCTCAGGGGCTCGAGCAGTTCTTC. This translates into CASSLTPQGLEQFF.

This chain links TRBV10-1 with TRBJ2-3; D ambiguous. The CDR3 loop spans 15 amino acids. The germline V and J ends were trimmed by 0 bases and 0 bases, with 7 bases remaining between them. The germline gives CDR1 WNHNN, CDR2 SYGVQD (reference sequence). The CDR3 region is CASSESTVSTDTQYF. The CDR3 coding sequence is TGCGCCAGCAGTGAGTCCACCGTCAGCACAGATACGCAGTATTTT.

This clonotype was counted a few times. This chain links TRBV18 with TRBJ2-1, with 7 positions matching TRBD1. V trimming: 5 bases; J trimming: 3 bases; junction bases outside the gene matches: 7. From germline, CDR1 is KGHSH and CDR2 LQKENI. The CDR3 extends over 15 amino acids. The CDR3: CASSGPGQHYNEQFF. CDR3 sequence (DNA): TGTGCCAGCTCAGGCCCGGGACAGCACTACAATGAGCAGTTCTTC.